A few counts support the clone carrying this T cell receptor beta chain. Its cognate antigen is unknown. MiXCR, applied by TCRdb to the RT-PCR reads, yields one record per CDR3 protein. This sample has around 760,000 distinct CDR3 sequences, with 11% to 15% found just once. This entry belongs to a study of response to subunit inactivated influenza vaccine. Study-level findings and limits: Every seasonal influenza vaccination brings in few new T cells, the authors suggested.

This clonotype was sampled from a man between 45 and 60 years old who received an inactivated influenza vaccine. This sample comprised PBMCs from blood, obtained around two weeks before vaccination.

The CDR3 DNA is TGCGCCAGCAGCGGGGGGGGGACAGGGCGGTCCTACAATGAGCAGTTCTTC. It specifies CASSGGGTGRSYNEQFF. V gene TRBV5-1 combines with J gene TRBJ2-1; 9 positions match TRBD1. Germline V gene sequence: CDR1 SGHRS, CDR2 YFSETQ. This CDR3 contains 17 residues. Trimming took 4 bases from V and 1 from J; bases not matched to a gene: 9.